What follows is one T cell receptor (beta chain) and its context. Its antigen is as yet unknown. Terminally differentiated effector memory CD45RA+ cells were excluded by CCR7 positive selection of CD45RO-negative cells. Each sorted subset replicate got 200 ng genomic DNA, about 33,000 genomes. In the original analysis: Junction-only sequences produced by ImmunoSEQ had no quality scores, so filtering differed. Generated by immunoSEQ multiplex PCR, the TCRdb table keeps only in-frame clones and is missing some. V, J and clone size are taken as reported in that table, and D and trimming were inferred from the DNA itself. The sample has about 820,000 clones; 92% are singletons. The CDR3 is made up of 12 amino acids. Germline V lookup: CDR1 MNHEY, CDR2 SVGAGI. V was clipped by 6 bases and J by 4 bases, with 7 bases between them. The sample is drawn from a study of shared clonotypes between healthy human individuals. Findings and limits, study-wide: Researchers found naive subsets generally carried larger estimated richness than memory subsets. Rarefaction exposed incomplete sorted-subset sequencing despite large depth.

The sample taken for sequencing was naive CD8+ T cells sorted from blood. The chain recombines TRBV6-5 with TRBJ2-1; D uncertain. The clonotype was recovered from a man between 25 and 39 years old in good health. CDR3 sequence: CASSLGYNEQFF. The CDR3 coding sequence is TGTGCCAGCAGCCTGGGGTACAATGAGCAGTTCTTC.